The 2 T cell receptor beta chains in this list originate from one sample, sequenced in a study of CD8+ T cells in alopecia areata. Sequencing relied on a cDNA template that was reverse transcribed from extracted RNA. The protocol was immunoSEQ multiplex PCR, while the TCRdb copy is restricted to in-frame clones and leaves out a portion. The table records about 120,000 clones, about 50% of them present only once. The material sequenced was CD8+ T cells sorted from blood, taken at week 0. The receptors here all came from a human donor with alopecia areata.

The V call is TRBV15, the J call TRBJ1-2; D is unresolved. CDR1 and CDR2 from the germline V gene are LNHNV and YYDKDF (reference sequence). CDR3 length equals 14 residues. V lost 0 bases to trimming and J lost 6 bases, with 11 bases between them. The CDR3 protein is CATSRDLSGDGYTF. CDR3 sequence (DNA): TGTGCCACCAGCAGAGATTTGTCCGGAGATGGCTACACCTTC.

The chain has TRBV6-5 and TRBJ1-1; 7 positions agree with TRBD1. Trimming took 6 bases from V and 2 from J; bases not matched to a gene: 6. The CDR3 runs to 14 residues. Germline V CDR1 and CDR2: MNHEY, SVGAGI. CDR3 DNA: TGTGCCAGCAGACATGGGACAGAAAACACTGAAGCTTTCTTT. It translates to CASRHGTENTEAFF.